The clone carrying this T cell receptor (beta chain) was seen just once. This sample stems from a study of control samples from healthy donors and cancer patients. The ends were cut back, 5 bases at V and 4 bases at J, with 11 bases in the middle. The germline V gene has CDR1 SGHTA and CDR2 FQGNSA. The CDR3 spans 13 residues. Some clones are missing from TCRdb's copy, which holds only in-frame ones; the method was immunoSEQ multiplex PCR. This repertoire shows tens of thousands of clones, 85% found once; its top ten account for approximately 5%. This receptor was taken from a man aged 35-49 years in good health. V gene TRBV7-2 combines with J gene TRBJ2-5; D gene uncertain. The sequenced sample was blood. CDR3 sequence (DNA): TGTGCCAGCAGCCCCCCAGGTGTAGAGACCCAGTACTTC. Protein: CASSPPGVETQYF.